The rows below give T cell receptor beta chains drawn from one sample of a study of T cells after yellow fever vaccination. TCRdb itself ran the 5' RACE reads through MiXCR, one entry per CDR3 protein. The sample carries about 400,000 distinct CDR3 sequences, 6.2% recorded once. The sample was PBMCs, taken 5 days after the yellow fever booster vaccination. The receptors stem from a man aged 25-45 years who received the YFV17D yellow fever vaccine. Each CDR3 is given with its conserved first and last residue. A D gene is named only where the DNA matches it firmly. Rows give clone size only sometimes, using once, few, many, or a class for an expanded clone.

many TRBJ2-3 NA TRBV21-1 TGTGCCAGCATCAATGTCCCGGGACTAGGAACAGATACGCAGTATTTT CASINVPGLGTDTQYF
few TRBJ2-2 NA TRBV7-2 TGTGCCAGCAGCCTAGGAGGTCGGGGAGTGGCCGGGGAGCTGTTTTTT CASSLGGRGVAGELFF
NA TRBJ2-1 NA TRBV27 TGTGCCAGCGGAAAGCTATGGGATGAGCAGTTCTTC CASGKLWDEQFF
few TRBJ2-2 NA TRBV5-5 TGTGCCAGCAGCCCCTCTGAGGTCGTGGCCGGGGAGCTGTTTTTT CASSPSEVVAGELFF
NA TRBJ2-1 NA TRBV5-1 TGCGCCAGCTCCAAGAAAGACGCGCTGGTCCACAATGAGCAGTTCTTC CASSKKDALVHNEQFF
many TRBJ2-1 NA TRBV20-1 TGCAGTGCTAAGGAGATAAATGAGCAGTTCTTC CSAKEINEQFF
NA TRBJ2-2 TRBD2 TRBV28 TGTGCCAGCTGGGGGAGGGGTAACACCGGGGAGCTGTTTTTT CASWGRGNTGELFF
few TRBJ2-5 TRBD1 TRBV20-1 TGCAGTGCTAGACCGGACAGGGTATTAGAGACCCAGTACTTC CSARPDRVLETQYF
many TRBJ2-2 TRBD2 TRBV20-1 TGCAGTGCTAGAGATCATCCCCAGCGGGAGTCCGGGGAGCTGTTTTTT CSARDHPQRESGELFF
few TRBJ2-6 NA TRBV4-3 TGCGCCAGCAGCCATCGCGTCACTGGGGCCAACGTCCTGACTTTC CASSHRVTGANVLTF
many TRBJ2-2 NA TRBV29-1 TGCAGCGTTTTCGGGGTCGGGGAGCTGTTTTTT CSVFGVGELFF
few TRBJ2-1 TRBD2 TRBV5-1 TGCGCCAGCAGCTTGGTCGCTAGCGGCTTCAATGAGCAGTTCTTC CASSLVASGFNEQFF
few TRBJ2-7 NA TRBV28 TGTGCCAGCACCCCACCGGCGGCGGCACCACAGAAACACTCCTACGAGCAGTACTTC CASTPPAAAPQKHSYEQYF
NA TRBJ2-3 NA TRBV29-1 TGCAGCGTCTCCGTCGGGGGAGATACGCAGTATTTT CSVSVGGDTQYF
NA TRBJ2-5 NA TRBV20-1 TGCAGTGGCGGGGGCGGATTAGAGACCCAGTACTTC CSGGGGLETQYF
many TRBJ2-1 NA TRBV6-1 TGTGCCAGCAGACCCCCCACTAGGGCTAGCTACAATGAGCAGTTCTTC CASRPPTRASYNEQFF
NA TRBJ1-5 TRBD1 TRBV12-3/TRBV12-4 TGTGCCAGCAGTATAGGGACAGGGCGGATCCCCCAGCATTTT CASSIGTGRIPQHF
NA TRBJ2-7 NA TRBV15 TGTGCCACCAGCAGAGAGGGGGTCGGGGAGCAGTACTTC CATSREGVGEQYF
many TRBJ2-5 TRBD1 TRBV5-1 TGCGCCAGCAGCGTCGGGACAGGCCAAGAGACCCAGTACTTC CASSVGTGQETQYF
many TRBJ2-1 TRBD2 TRBV12-3/TRBV12-4 TGTGCCAGCAGTTTAAGAGCGGGAGAGTCTTATGAGCAGTTCTTC CASSLRAGESYEQFF
few TRBJ2-7 TRBD2 TRBV6-2/TRBV6-3 TGTGCCAGCAGTTACGAAAGACTAGCGGGAGAGGAGCAGTACTTC CASSYERLAGEEQYF
medium-sized TRBJ2-3 NA TRBV7-2 TGTGCCAGCACCAAATGGGACTTGGTTGGAGATACGCAGTATTTT CASTKWDLVGDTQYF
NA TRBJ1-2 NA TRBV10-2 TGCGCCAGCAGTGACAGTTTTGGCTACACCTTC CASSDSFGYTF
few TRBJ2-1 NA TRBV5-1 TGCGCCAGCAGCTTTCTGAGGGATGGGGAGCAGTTCTTC CASSFLRDGEQFF
NA TRBJ2-5 NA TRBV12-3/TRBV12-4 TGTGCCAGCAGTTTTCGACAGACGTACCAAGAGACCCAGTACTTC CASSFRQTYQETQYF
NA TRBJ1-6 NA TRBV28 TGTGCCAGCAGTTTCGCCCAGACGTTTGGGTCACCCCTCCTCTTT CASSFAQTFGSPLLF
NA TRBJ2-5 TRBD2 TRBV7-2 TGTGCCAGCAGCTTCGACGGGAGGCGGGAGACCCAGTACTTC CASSFDGRRETQYF
many TRBJ1-5 NA TRBV29-1 TGCAGCGTTGTATCGCAGATTGATCAGCCCCAGCATTTT CSVVSQIDQPQHF
many TRBJ2-7 NA TRBV23-1 TGCGCCAGCAGGGTTGACGGCCGGGGTTGCTACGAGCAGTACTTC CASRVDGRGCYEQYF
NA TRBJ2-6 NA TRBV5-1 TGCGCCAGCAGCTTGAGGTTTTTGGATTCTGGGGCCAACGTCCTGACTTTC CASSLRFLDSGANVLTF
NA TRBJ2-1 NA TRBV5-4 TGTGCCAGCAGCTTCGGGACCCCCGTCTCTAATGAGCAGTTCTTC CASSFGTPVSNEQFF
NA TRBJ2-4 NA TRBV2 TGTGCCAGCAGTCTCACATTAGGAAACATTCAGTACTTC CASSLTLGNIQYF
NA TRBJ2-1 NA TRBV5-4 TGTGCCAGCAGCGTACGGGAGAGGGTATACAATGAGCAGTTCTTC CASSVRERVYNEQFF
few TRBJ2-7 TRBD2 TRBV5-1 TGCGCCAGCAGCTTGGCCTTTTTGAGAGAGCGGGAGGCCTACGAGCAGTACTTC CASSLAFLREREAYEQYF
NA TRBJ2-1 NA TRBV10-2 TGCGTCAGCAGTGAGTTAGGGGGTGAGCAGTTCTTC CVSSELGGEQFF
NA TRBJ2-2 NA TRBV7-8 TGTGCCAGCAGCTTAGGAGCATTCTCGAACACCGGGGAGCTGTTTTTT CASSLGAFSNTGELFF
many TRBJ2-3 NA TRBV19 TGTGCCAGCAGACGGGGGCGAGATACGCAGTATTTT CASRRGRDTQYF
few TRBJ2-7 NA TRBV10-3 TGTGCCATCAGACCAGCGGAGTCCTACGAGCAGTACTTC CAIRPAESYEQYF
NA TRBJ1-5 NA TRBV6-6 TGTGCCGGAAGAGAGGGCCCCAATCAGCCCCAGCATTTT CAGREGPNQPQHF
few TRBJ2-5 NA TRBV7-2 TGTGCCAGCAGCTCAGGGCCCAGCCCCCAAGAGACCCAGTACTTC CASSSGPSPQETQYF
many TRBJ2-7 NA TRBV20-1 TGCAGTGCTAGTCCCCGACAGGTCCAAGGGGAGCAGTACTTC CSASPRQVQGEQYF
few TRBJ2-3 TRBD1 TRBV20-1 TGCAGTGCTAGGGATGGACAGGGGCAGTATTTT CSARDGQGQYF
NA TRBJ2-2 TRBD2 TRBV11-2 TGTGCCAGCAGCCCAACGGGGACTAGGTACACCGGGGAGCTGTTTTTT CASSPTGTRYTGELFF
many TRBJ2-1 TRBD2 TRBV20-1 TGCAGTGCTAGAGATTCTGCTAGCGGGAGGGATAATGAGCAGTTCTTC CSARDSASGRDNEQFF
many TRBJ2-4 NA TRBV6-2/TRBV6-3 TGTGCCAGCAGTTACTCGGACACTCATTTAGCCAAAAACATTCAGTACTTC CASSYSDTHLAKNIQYF
NA TRBJ2-1 NA TRBV12-3/TRBV12-4 TGTGCCAGCAGTGGAGAGTCCTACAATGAGCAGTTCTTC CASSGESYNEQFF
NA TRBJ2-2 TRBD1 TRBV5-6 TGTGCCAGCAGCTTGGCCCCGGGGCAGACAGGGGGCGGGACCGGGGAGCTGTTTTTT CASSLAPGQTGGGTGELFF
many TRBJ1-2 NA TRBV7-2 TGTGCCAGCAGCTCATACACCGGGGGTGGCTACACCTTC CASSSYTGGGYTF
few TRBJ1-2 NA TRBV7-3 TGTGCCAGCAGTCCCGGTGGACCGCCTAACTATGGCTACACCTTC CASSPGGPPNYGYTF